The 20 T cell receptor beta chains presented below share a single source sample, sequenced in a study of Ad26.COV2.S vaccination and SARS-CoV-2 variants. Treatment of the sample: roughly 20 received Ad26.COV2.S at low or high dose, single or two shots; 5 received placebo; per-sample allocation not given. Sample collection was performed on day 63 after the first vaccine or placebo injection. The protocol was immunoSEQ multiplex PCR, while the TCRdb copy is restricted to in-frame clones and leaves out a portion. In the table there are about 350,000 clones, approximately 90% of which are singletons. Material: peripheral blood, obtained in a trial of Ad26.COV2.S vaccine versus placebo. These receptor sequences come from a person between 18 and 60 years old who received the Ad26.COV2.S COVID-19 vaccine or a placebo.

This chain links TRBV7-2 with TRBJ1-6; no reliable D call. Trimming took off 1 base at V and 13 bases at J, with 17 bases between the two ends. Germline values: CDR1 SGHTA, CDR2 FQGNSA. The CDR3 consists of 15 residues. The CDR3 DNA sequence: TGTGCCAGCAGCTTAGGAAGCGGATCGGCGACGCCCCTCCACTTT. Its translation: CASSLGSGSATPLHF.

The gene calls are TRBV5-1 and TRBJ1-3; TRBD1 matches at 8 bases. Germline-derived CDR1 and CDR2 are SGHRS and YFSETQ. Germline trimming cut 0 bases from V and 3 bases from J; bases unmatched to any gene: 11. The CDR3 sequence is 18 residues long. The CDR3 region has the DNA TGCGCCAGCAGCTTGGGACCCACAGGGGGAGTTGATGGAAACACCATATATTTT. Protein: CASSLGPTGGVDGNTIYF.

This chain links TRBV27 with TRBJ2-5; TRBD2 matches 12 bases. Germline V gives CDR1 MNHEY, CDR2 SMNVEV (reference sequence). After removal of 5 bases from V and 5 bases from J, the junction contained 6 bases not matched to a gene. The CDR3 is 15 amino acids. CDR3 sequence (DNA): TGTGCCAGCAGTCCCAGACTAGCGGGGGCGGAGACCCAGTACTTC. This gives the protein CASSPRLAGAETQYF.

The chain links TRBV7-3 to TRBJ1-5, with a possible D match to TRBD1 (6 bases). Trimming removed 3 bases at V and 0 bases at J, with 9 bases between. The V gene's germline CDR1 is SGHTA and CDR2 FQGTGA. The CDR3 sequence is 15 residues long. The CDR3 region has the DNA TGTGCCAGCAGCTTGGGACACTATAGCAATCAGCCCCAGCATTTT. Translated, it gives CASSLGHYSNQPQHF.

CDR3 residues: CASIPSGRGYNEQFF. CDR3 DNA sequence: TGTGCCAGTATTCCTAGCGGGAGAGGGTACAATGAGCAGTTCTTC. V and J are TRBV19 and TRBJ2-1, with 10 positions matching TRBD2. Germline V CDR1 and CDR2: LNHDA, SQIVND (reference sequence). J was trimmed by 4 bases and V by 7 bases; bases with no gene match: 7. The CDR3 consists of 15 residues.

The chain recombines TRBV6-4 with TRBJ1-4; D is uncertain. Germline V gives CDR1 MRHNA, CDR2 SNTAGT. The length of the CDR3 is 13 residues. Trimming left V 5 bases short and J 7 bases short, with 11 bases between. The CDR3 coding sequence is TGTGCCAGCAGTTCTCAATCGGGTGAAAAACTGTTTTTT. Protein sequence: CASSSQSGEKLFF.

This sequence joins TRBV7-8 and TRBJ1-1; a possible D gene is TRBD1 (5 bases). The CDR3 is 16 residues long. The ends were cut back, 5 bases at V and 0 bases at J, with 16 bases in the middle. The germline gives CDR1 SGHVS, CDR2 FQNEAQ. The CDR3 DNA follows: TGTGCCAGCAGCATCGACAGCTCGGGTGTGAACACTGAAGCTTTCTTT. This codes for CASSIDSSGVNTEAFF.

The rearrangement links TRBV12-3 or TRBV12-4 to TRBJ2-5, with D tentatively TRBD1 (5 bases). The length of the CDR3 is 13 residues. With 3 bases removed from V and 4 bases from J, the gap between germline ends came to 9 bases. The DNA for the CDR3 is TGTGCCAGCAGTTTCCCCCAGGGAGAGACCCAGTACTTC. Residues: CASSFPQGETQYF.

The chain recombines TRBV6-5 with TRBJ1-1; D gene uncertain. Trimming removed 5 bases from V and 1 base from J, with 14 bases in between. The CDR3 sequence is 15 residues long. Germline assignment: CDR1 MNHEY and CDR2 SVGAGI. CDR3 in amino acids: CASSRPPGSNTEAFF. The CDR3 nucleotides are TGTGCCAGCAGTCGACCTCCGGGATCGAACACTGAAGCTTTCTTT.

The chain combines TRBV19 with TRBJ2-2; D may correspond to TRBD1 or TRBD2 (5 bases each). Germline V gene sequence: CDR1 LNHDA, CDR2 SQIVND (reference sequence). Trimming removed 2 bases at V and 7 bases at J, with 14 bases between. The CDR3 spans 15 residues. The CDR3: CASSIFGTSGGELFF. CDR3 DNA sequence: TGTGCCAGTAGTATATTCGGGACGTCGGGCGGGGAGCTGTTTTTT.

The genes are TRBV27 and TRBJ2-7, with D unresolved. V dropped 3 bases and J dropped 3 bases, with 9 bases sitting between them. Germline V gene data show CDR1 as MNHEY and CDR2 as SMNVEV (reference sequence). This CDR3 contains 13 residues. The CDR3 is CASSFKGLYEQYF. Here the CDR3 DNA reads TGTGCCAGCAGTTTCAAAGGCCTCTACGAGCAGTACTTC.

This chain uses TRBV5-1 with TRBJ2-7, with 8 bases fitting TRBD1. V was pared by 2 bases and J by 4 bases, with 5 bases of the junction left unmatched. Germline loops: CDR1 SGHRS, CDR2 YFSETQ. The CDR3 has 14 amino acids. The DNA of the CDR3 is TGCGCCAGCAGCTTCCGCAGGGGGCAGTACGAGCAGTACTTC. This encodes CASSFRRGQYEQYF.

CDR3 region: CASSKDRDSYGYTF. Written as DNA, the CDR3 is TGTGCCAGTAGTAAGGACAGAGATTCCTATGGCTACACCTTC. The chain couples TRBV19 to TRBJ1-2, with a tentative D call TRBD1 (6 bases). V was cut by 4 bases and J by 4 bases, with 13 bases left in between. CDR1 and CDR2 (germline): LNHDA, SQIVND (reference sequence). This CDR3 comprises 14 residues.

The rearrangement joins TRBV20-1 to TRBJ2-1; unclear D gene. The CDR3 covers 12 residues. Looked up from germline, CDR1 is DFQATT and CDR2 is SNEGSKA (reference sequence). Trimming left V 3 bases short and J 1 base short, with 4 bases between. The CDR3 region has the DNA TGCAGTGCTAGTATGTCCTACAATGAGCAGTTCTTC. This translates into CSASMSYNEQFF.

This chain links TRBV5-1 with TRBJ1-2; no clear D. CDR1 and CDR2 (germline): SGHRS, YFSETQ. With 1 base removed from V and 6 bases from J, the gap between germline ends came to 13 bases. The length of the CDR3 is 14 residues. CDR3 protein: CASSLSTARDGYTF. CDR3 in DNA: TGCGCCAGCAGCTTGTCGACGGCTCGAGATGGCTACACCTTC.

The chain recombines TRBV27 with TRBJ1-1; weak D call: TRBD1 (5 bases). Germline V CDR1 and CDR2: MNHEY, SMNVEV (reference sequence). V gave up 4 bases and J gave up 3 bases, with 12 bases separating them. The CDR3 contains 14 residues. The CDR3 region has the DNA TGTGCCAGCAGTTGGACACGTGTGGACACTGAAGCTTTCTTT. It codes for CASSWTRVDTEAFF.

V and J are TRBV20-1 and TRBJ2-2, with TRBD1 as a possible D gene (6 bases). The length of the CDR3 is 14 residues. CDR1 is DFQATT, CDR2 SNEGSKA, per germline (reference sequence). V was pared by 3 bases and J by 3 bases, with 11 bases between. As DNA, the CDR3 is TGCAGTGCTAGTGATGGGGGCTACACCGGGGAGCTGTTTTTT. The encoded protein is CSASDGGYTGELFF.

The chain has TRBV7-9 and TRBJ2-6, with unresolved D. Trimming took off 5 bases at V and 0 bases at J, with 11 bases between the two ends. Looked up from germline, CDR1 is SEHNR and CDR2 is FQNEAQ (reference sequence). CDR3 length equals 16 residues. The CDR3 loop is CASSRFGSSGANVLTF. DNA for the CDR3: TGTGCCAGCAGCCGTTTCGGCTCCTCTGGGGCCAACGTCCTGACTTTC.

The V call is TRBV6-5, the J call TRBJ1-5, with a possible D match to TRBD1 (5 bases). CDR1 is MNHEY, CDR2 SVGAGI, per germline. Trimming removed 6 bases from V and 5 bases from J, with 11 bases in between. The length of the CDR3 is 13 residues. In DNA, the CDR3 is TGTGCCAGCAGGCAGGGAAGGTATCAGCCCCAGCATTTT. Residues: CASRQGRYQPQHF.

The chain joins TRBV5-4 to TRBJ2-7, with 7 bases fitting TRBD1. Germline loops: CDR1 SGHNT, CDR2 YYREEE (reference sequence). The CDR3 consists of 17 residues. V dropped 0 bases and J dropped 5; count of bases not matched to a gene: 14. The CDR3 DNA is TGTGCCAGCAGCTTGGTGGGGGTTGACAGGGCTTGGAACGAGCAGTACTTC. Its protein is CASSLVGVDRAWNEQYF.